This T cell receptor beta chain originates from a study of blood T cell repertoires in COVID-19. Looking at the study overall: Acute and convalescent COVID-19 samples came from the United States, Italy and Spain.

Authors' analysis steps: Scientists estimated how many nucleated cells there were by amplifying reference gene primers. Libraries were prepared by immunoSEQ multiplex PCR; TCRdb keeps only in-frame clonotypes and omits some of them. V and J calls and clone size are those listed in that table; D and trimming were worked out from the DNA. The sample includes about 130,000 clones, approximately 85% of them seen just once. V shed 1 base and J shed 6 bases, with 16 bases lying between them. This CDR3 comprises 15 residues. Germline V gene sequence: CDR1 SGDLS, CDR2 YYNGEE. This TCR derives from a human donor in a cohort sampled during active COVID-19. The V gene is TRBV9, the J gene TRBJ1-1; possibly TRBD1 for D (5 bases). The sample was peripheral blood. The DNA for the CDR3 is TGTGCCAGCAGCGTAATTTTAGGAGGGGCGGCTGAAGCTTTCTTT. Amino acids: CASSVILGGAAEAFF.